Below are 18 T cell receptor beta chains sequenced from a single sample in a study of T cell responses to AZD1222 COVID-19 vaccine. The table came from immunoSEQ multiplex PCR; TCRdb's copy has only in-frame clones and leaves some out. The sample has around 99,000 clones; around 92% are singletons. Sequenced here: peripheral blood, sampled 28 days after the second AZD1222 dose. All receptors come from an adult who received the AZD1222 COVID-19 vaccine.

The chain has TRBV5-1 and TRBJ1-6; no reliable D call. Trimming pared 2 bases from V and 0 bases from J, leaving 6 bases between. Germline lookup yields CDR1 SGHRS and CDR2 YFSETQ. The CDR3 spans 15 residues. The CDR3 bases are TGCGCCAGCAGCTTATCGAGCTCCTATAATTCACCCCTCCACTTT. It specifies CASSLSSSYNSPLHF. Looking up the rest from reference TRBV5-1 and TRBJ1-6 gives the full variable domain: KAGVTQTPRYLIKTRGQQVTLSCSPISGHRSVSWYQQTPGQGLQFLFEYFSETQRNKGNFPGRFSGRQFSNSRSEMNVSTLELGDSALYLCASSLSSSYNSPLHFGNGTRLTVT.

CDR3 residues: CAISAQGYGEQYF. The CDR3 DNA follows: TGTGCCATCAGTGCCCAGGGTTATGGCGAGCAGTACTTC. The chain combines TRBV10-3 with TRBJ2-7; TRBD1 might be the D (5 bases). Per the germline V gene, CDR1 is ENHRY and CDR2 is SYGVKD. The CDR3 contains 13 residues. V was shortened by 4 bases and J by 6 bases, with 13 bases between the two germline ends.

The V and J genes are TRBV7-6 and TRBJ2-1; 10 bases are shared with TRBD2. Germline V CDR1 and CDR2: SGHVS, FNYEAQ. Trimming at V came to 2 bases and at J to 0 bases, leaving 16 bases not matched to a gene. The CDR3 is 21 amino acids. CDR3 sequence (DNA): TGTGCCAGCAGCTTACGATTGGGGGGGCTAGCGGGAGCCCGCTCCTACAATGAGCAGTTCTTC. Amino acid sequence: CASSLRLGGLAGARSYNEQFF.

This rearrangement joins TRBV3-1 (or the pseudogene TRBV3-2) to TRBJ2-2, with D possibly being TRBD1 or TRBD2 (5 bases each). Germline-derived CDR1 and CDR2 are LGHDT and YNNKEL (reference sequence). CDR3 length equals 15 residues. V was shortened by 4 bases and J by 1 base, with 10 bases between the two germline ends. CDR3 loop: CASSPTGLNTGELFF. For the CDR3, the DNA is TGTGCCAGCAGCCCCACAGGACTGAACACCGGGGAGCTGTTTTTT.

The chain couples TRBV15 to TRBJ2-7; weak D call: TRBD1 (5 bases). The CDR3 length is 14 residues. V was clipped by 4 bases and J by 1 base, with 11 bases between them. Germline V gives CDR1 LNHNV, CDR2 YYDKDF (reference sequence). CDR3 sequence (DNA): TGTGCCACCAGCATTCGACGGACATCCTACGAGCAGTACTTC. Its protein is CATSIRRTSYEQYF.

The genes are TRBV19 and TRBJ1-4; 10 nucleotides align to TRBD1. The germline CDR1 and CDR2 sequences are LNHDA and SQIVND (reference sequence). This CDR3 is 14 amino acids long. Trimming took 6 bases from V and 7 from J; bases not matched to a gene: 5. CDR3 in amino acids: CASSMGDRGEKLFF. The CDR3 nucleotides are TGTGCCAGTAGCATGGGGGACAGGGGTGAAAAACTGTTTTTT.

J is TRBJ1-2 and V is TRBV5-1; tentatively, D is TRBD1 (5 bases). The V and J ends lost 4 bases and 3 bases respectively, with 16 bases between them. The CDR3 runs 15 residues. Germline assignment: CDR1 SGHRS and CDR2 YFSETQ. Here the CDR3 DNA reads TGCGCCAGCAGCCTCCACGGGACCTTGGACTATGGCTACACCTTC. Residues: CASSLHGTLDYGYTF.

This sequence joins TRBV10-2 and TRBJ2-3; D is uncertain. The CDR3 covers 15 residues. Germline CDR1 is WSHSY and CDR2 is SAAADI. V lost 0 bases and J 5 bases, leaving 12 bases between the germline ends. The CDR3 region is CASSESTMWQDTQYF. DNA of the CDR3: TGCGCCAGCAGTGAGTCGACAATGTGGCAAGATACGCAGTATTTT.

This chain uses TRBV5-4 with TRBJ1-2; D gene unclear. V lost 0 bases and J 3 bases, leaving 12 bases between the germline ends. The length of the CDR3 is 15 residues. Germline CDR1 reads SGHNT; CDR2 reads YYREEE (reference sequence). The CDR3 loop is CASSLAVERDYGYTF. The CDR3 DNA reads as TGTGCCAGCAGCTTGGCAGTTGAACGGGACTATGGCTACACCTTC.

The gene calls are TRBV5-1 and TRBJ1-2, with unresolved D. Germline CDR1 and CDR2: SGHRS and YFSETQ. This CDR3 is 13 amino acids long. Trimming removed 0 bases from V and 7 bases from J, with 10 bases in between. The CDR3 region is CASSLAPLSGYTF. The CDR3 DNA reads as TGCGCCAGCAGCTTGGCCCCCCTTAGTGGCTACACCTTC.

The chain links TRBV9 to TRBJ2-7, with D perhaps TRBD1 (5 bases). The CDR3 length is 14 residues. Germline CDR1 is SGDLS and CDR2 is YYNGEE. The V end lost 3 bases, the J end lost 2 bases, and 12 bases lay between the germline ends. CDR3 loop: CASSGRGSPYEQYF. The CDR3 nucleotides are TGTGCCAGCAGCGGAAGGGGTTCTCCCTACGAGCAGTACTTC.

This chain links TRBV2 with TRBJ2-6; D tentatively reads TRBD1 or TRBD2 (5 bases each). V was clipped by 2 bases and J by 2 bases, with 10 bases between them. The germline V gene encodes CDR1 SNHLY and CDR2 FYNNEI. The CDR3 totals 16 residues. CDR3 bases: TGTGCCAGCAGTGAATTGTGGGGGACTGGGGCCAACGTCCTGACTTTC. Translating it yields CASSELWGTGANVLTF.

By share, this clone ranks as medium-sized (0.01 to 0.1%). This chain uses TRBV7-9 with TRBJ1-2; D may be TRBD1 (5 bases). This CDR3 is 12 amino acids long. Germline CDR1 SEHNR, CDR2 FQNEAQ (reference sequence). V lost 8 bases, J lost 10 bases, and 17 bases lay in between. The DNA for the CDR3 is TGTGCCAGCCGAAGGACAAGCGACGACTACACCTTC. Its translation is CASRRTSDDYTF.

The chain combines TRBV29-1 with TRBJ1-2; TRBD1 is a possible D gene (6 bases). The CDR3 runs 12 residues. Between the trimmed V and J ends, which lost 7 bases and 8 bases, there was a span of 17 bases. Germline-derived CDR1 and CDR2 are SQVTM and ANQGSEA. The CDR3 nucleotides are TGCAGCGCCGACTCAGGGGCCGGGGGCTACACCTTC. It specifies CSADSGAGGYTF.

This chain joins TRBV19 and TRBJ1-5; D remains ambiguous. Trimming took off 3 bases at V and 5 bases at J, with 8 bases between the two ends. CDR1 is LNHDA, CDR2 SQIVND, per germline (reference sequence). The CDR3 has 13 residues. As DNA, the CDR3 is TGTGCCAGTAGTATCTCGGCCTATCAGCCCCAGCATTTT. Its translation is CASSISAYQPQHF.

The chain employs TRBV27 and TRBJ2-7, with 7 positions matching TRBD1. After removal of 3 bases from V and 1 base from J, the junction contained 18 bases not matched to a gene. The germline CDR1 and CDR2 sequences are MNHEY and SMNVEV (reference sequence). CDR3 size: 19 residues. The DNA of the CDR3 is TGTGCCAGCAGTTTTCGGCACAAGGGACAGACGGTACGGTCCTACGAGCAGTACTTC. This codes for CASSFRHKGQTVRSYEQYF.

The chain couples TRBV5-1 to TRBJ2-3; no clear D. This CDR3 region has 16 residues. Germline V CDR1 and CDR2: SGHRS, YFSETQ. Trimming left V 4 bases short and J 0 bases short, with 15 bases between. Here the CDR3 DNA reads TGCGCCAGCAGCCTACCGGAAGGTGGAAGCACAGATACGCAGTATTTT. It codes for CASSLPEGGSTDTQYF.

The rearrangement joins TRBV5-1 to TRBJ2-5; 9 bases line up with TRBD1. Per germline, CDR1 SGHRS and CDR2 YFSETQ. The V gene end was trimmed by 1 base and the J gene end by 5 bases; junction bases not matched to a gene: 3. The CDR3 covers 14 residues. The chain's CDR3 is CASSLRQGEETQYF. For the CDR3, the DNA is TGCGCCAGCAGCTTGAGACAGGGGGAGGAGACCCAGTACTTC.